Described below is a single T cell receptor (beta chain) sequence and its context. This record comes from a study of blood T cell repertoires in COVID-19. This CDR3 has 15 amino acids. Trimming took off 2 bases at V and 4 bases at J, with 13 bases between the two ends. CDR1 is MRHNA and CDR2 is SNTAGT in the germline V gene. Sequencing was performed with immunoSEQ multiplex PCR; in TCRdb, only in-frame clones are kept and a portion is missing. The sample has around 39,000 clones; roughly 80% are singletons. Sample: peripheral blood. The V and J genes are TRBV6-4 and TRBJ2-3, with D perhaps matching TRBD2 (5 bases). This clonotype was sampled from an elderly man with active or convalescent COVID-19. The CDR3 here is CASSDPVGLSDTQYF. The CDR3 DNA sequence: TGTGCCAGCAGTGACCCCGTTGGACTCTCAGATACGCAGTATTTT.